This TCR beta chain appears in the sequencing data of a study of T-cell reconstitution after alpha-beta-depleted transplantation in children. Library preparation (for TCRbeta) was performed with unique molecular identifiers. TCRdb ran MiXCR on the PCR reads and lists one entry per CDR3 protein. Of 450,000 to 600,000 distinct CDR3 sequences in the sample, roughly 10% were seen once. This clonotype was recorded many times. CDR1 and CDR2 from the germline V gene are MNHEY and SMNVEV (reference sequence). This CDR3 spans 16 amino acids. The V and J ends lost 3 bases and 7 bases, in that order; junction bases with no gene match: 6.

The rearrangement uses TRBV27 and TRBJ2-1, with TRBD2 matching over 13 bases. The source material was PBMCs, sampled before TCRalphabeta/CD19-depleted stem cell transplant. The clonotype was recovered from a child aged 2-15 years with inherited bone marrow failure, due to receive a stem cell transplant. CDR3 in amino acids: CASSFLGLAGENEQFF. The CDR3 nucleotides are TGTGCCAGCAGTTTCCTTGGACTAGCGGGAGAAAATGAGCAGTTCTTC.